Detailed here is one TCR beta chain. This specimen belongs to a study of blood T cell repertoires in COVID-19. The overall study: Samples of COVID-19 (acute and convalescent) were obtained from the United States, Italy and Spain.

Sequenced by immunoSEQ multiplex PCR; TCRdb stores in-frame clones only, minus some. The repertoire consists of a few hundred thousand clones, with roughly 90% occurring once and the leading ten covering roughly 7.2%. Germline V gene data show CDR1 as MNHEY and CDR2 as SVGAGI. J was trimmed by 7 bases and V by 6 bases; bases with no gene match: 9. The CDR3 spans 14 residues. The sequence derives from an older woman with COVID-19, enrolled during active disease. V usage is TRBV6-5 and J usage is TRBJ1-1; 9 positions match TRBD1. Sequences were obtained from peripheral blood. CDR3 DNA sequence: TGTGCCAGCAGGAGACAGGGGGTGATGGATGAAGCTTTCTTT. Its protein product is CASRRQGVMDEAFF.